Shown below are 8 T cell receptor beta chains from a single sample sequenced in a study of blood T cell repertoires in COVID-19 (dated by TCRdb to the early 2020s). Library method: the immunoSEQ multiplex PCR assay. Sourced from immuneACCESS, this table was stored by TCRdb with only in-frame sequences that have V and J called. A share of the clones is absent; for the studies checked, an unresolved V gene accounts for under half, and the remainder has no known explanation. The sample records about 190,000 clones, 70% to 85% of which are singletons. Roughly 3.2% of the sample belongs to the ten largest clones. Sequencing was done on a sample of PBMCs or T cells enriched from blood (not recorded which). The receptors originated from a woman aged 30 to 39 who had recovered from COVID-19.

In its sample, this clone was seen a few times. The chain couples TRBV2 to TRBJ1-2; D is perhaps TRBD1 (5 bases). The CDR3 is made up of 12 amino acids. With 8 bases removed from V and 2 bases from J, the gap between germline ends came to 9 bases. CDR1 and CDR2 from the germline V gene are SNHLY and FYNNEI. The CDR3 protein is CASGRANYGYTF. The CDR3 DNA sequence: TGTGCCAGCGGCAGGGCGAACTATGGCTACACCTTC.

The CDR3 nucleotides are TGTGCCACTACGACGGAGAGCTCCTATAATTCACCCCTCCACTTT. It encodes CATTTESSYNSPLHF. The chain couples TRBV25-1 to TRBJ1-6; D not resolved. CDR3 length: 15 residues. V was cut by 10 bases and J by 0 bases, with 13 bases left in between. Germline CDR1 MGHDK, CDR2 SYGVNS.

The chain joins TRBV5-1 to TRBJ2-3; weak D call: TRBD2 (6 bases). Germline assignment: CDR1 SGHRS and CDR2 YFSETQ. This CDR3 region has 14 residues. Trimming left V 3 bases short and J 0 bases short, with 8 bases between. The CDR3 region is CASSSGTSTDTQYF. CDR3 DNA: TGCGCCAGCAGCTCGGGGACTAGCACAGATACGCAGTATTTT.

The rearrangement links TRBV28 to TRBJ1-4; the D is unclear. CDR1 and CDR2 (germline): MDHEN, SYDVKM. The V end was cut by 5 bases, the J end by 8 bases, with 9 bases between. This CDR3 contains 12 residues. CDR3 sequence (DNA): TGTGCCAGCAGTATACCCCTAGAAAAACTGTTTTTT. It codes for CASSIPLEKLFF. The complete variable domain, with remaining parts taken from reference TRBV28 and TRBJ1-4, reads DVKVTQSSRYLVKRTGEKVFLECVQDMDHENMFWYRQDPGLGLRLIYFSYDVKMKEKGDIPEGYSVSREKKERFSLILESASTNQTSMYLCASSIPLEKLFFGSGTQLSVL.

The chain has TRBV27 and TRBJ1-4, with no clear D. This CDR3 comprises 15 residues. CDR1 and CDR2 (germline): MNHEY, SMNVEV (reference sequence). Trimming removed 6 bases at V and 7 bases at J, with 18 bases between. The DNA for the CDR3 is TGTGCCAGCAGGTCCTTTGGAGGTTTTGGTGAAAAACTGTTTTTT. It yields the protein CASRSFGGFGEKLFF.

The V gene is TRBV28, the J gene TRBJ1-2, with 10 bases fitting TRBD1. CDR1 and CDR2 (germline): MDHEN, SYDVKM. Trimming cost V 7 bases and J 5 bases; bases outside gene matches: 13. The CDR3 is made up of 16 amino acids. CDR3 sequence reads: CASNLRRQGAGYGYTF. CDR3 coding DNA: TGTGCCAGCAACCTACGAAGACAGGGGGCCGGGTATGGCTACACCTTC.

The chain has TRBV5-4 and TRBJ2-3; 7 bases align to TRBD2. Per the germline V gene, CDR1 is SGHNT and CDR2 is YYREEE (reference sequence). Trimming at V came to 4 bases and at J to 3 bases, leaving 8 bases not matched to a gene. This CDR3 region has 15 residues. The DNA for the CDR3 is TGTGCCAGCAGCGCCGTCCTGGGGGGGACAGATACGCAGTATTTT. Its protein is CASSAVLGGTDTQYF.

This chain links TRBV5-1 with TRBJ1-1; a possible D gene is TRBD1 (5 bases). V lost 0 bases and J lost 6, with 12 bases in between. The CDR3 runs to 14 residues. In germline, CDR1 is SGHRS, CDR2 YFSETQ. The CDR3 nucleotides read TGCGCCAGCAGCTTGGGTTCTTTGGGGCCTGAAGCTTTCTTT. Protein sequence: CASSLGSLGPEAFF.